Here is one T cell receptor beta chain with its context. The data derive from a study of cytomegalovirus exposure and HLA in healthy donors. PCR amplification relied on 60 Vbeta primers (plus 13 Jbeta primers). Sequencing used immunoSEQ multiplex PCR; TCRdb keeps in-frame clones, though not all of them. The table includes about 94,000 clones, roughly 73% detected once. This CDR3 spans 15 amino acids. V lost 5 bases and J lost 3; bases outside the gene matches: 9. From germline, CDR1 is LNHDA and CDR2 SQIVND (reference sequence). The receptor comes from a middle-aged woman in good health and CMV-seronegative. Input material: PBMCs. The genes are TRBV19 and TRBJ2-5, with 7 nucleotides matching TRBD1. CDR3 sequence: CASSPTRDRKETQYF. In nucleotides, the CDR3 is TGTGCCAGTAGTCCAACCCGGGACAGAAAAGAGACCCAGTACTTC. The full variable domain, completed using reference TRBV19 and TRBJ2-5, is DGGITQSPKYLFRKEGQNVTLSCEQNLNHDAMYWYRQDPGQGLRLIYYSQIVNDFQKGDIAEGYSVSREKKESFPLTVTSAQKNPTAFYLCASSPTRDRKETQYFGPGTRLLVL.